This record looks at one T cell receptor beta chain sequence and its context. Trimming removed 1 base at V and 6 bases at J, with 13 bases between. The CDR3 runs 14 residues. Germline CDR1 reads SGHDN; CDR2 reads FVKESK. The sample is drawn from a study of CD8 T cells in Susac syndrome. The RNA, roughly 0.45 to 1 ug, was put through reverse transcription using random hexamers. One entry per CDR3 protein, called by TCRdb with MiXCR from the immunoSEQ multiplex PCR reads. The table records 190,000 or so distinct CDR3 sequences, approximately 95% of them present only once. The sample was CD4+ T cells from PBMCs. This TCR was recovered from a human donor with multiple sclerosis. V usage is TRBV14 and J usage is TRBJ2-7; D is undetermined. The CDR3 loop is CASSQGYDFGEQYF. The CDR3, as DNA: TGTGCCAGCAGCCAAGGATATGACTTCGGCGAGCAGTACTTC.